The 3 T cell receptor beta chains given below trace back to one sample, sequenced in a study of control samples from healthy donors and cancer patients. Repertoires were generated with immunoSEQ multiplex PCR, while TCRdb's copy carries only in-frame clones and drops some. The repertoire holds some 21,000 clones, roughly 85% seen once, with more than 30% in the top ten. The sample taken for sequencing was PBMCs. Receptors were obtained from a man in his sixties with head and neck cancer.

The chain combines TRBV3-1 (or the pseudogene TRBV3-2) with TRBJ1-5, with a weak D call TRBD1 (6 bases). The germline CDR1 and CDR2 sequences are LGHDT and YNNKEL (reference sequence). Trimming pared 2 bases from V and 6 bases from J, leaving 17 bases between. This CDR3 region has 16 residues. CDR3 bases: TGTGCCAGCAGCCAAAGCGATGGGGGCACGGGTCAGCCCCAGCATTTT. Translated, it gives CASSQSDGGTGQPQHF.

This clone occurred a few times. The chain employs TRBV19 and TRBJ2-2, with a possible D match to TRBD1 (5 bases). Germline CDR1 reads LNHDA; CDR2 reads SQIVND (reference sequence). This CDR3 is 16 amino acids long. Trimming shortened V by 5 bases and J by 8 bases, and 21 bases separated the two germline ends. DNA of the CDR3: TGTGCCAGTAGTGCCAGGGATATCGGTTTCGGGGGGGAGCTGTTTTTT. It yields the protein CASSARDIGFGGELFF.

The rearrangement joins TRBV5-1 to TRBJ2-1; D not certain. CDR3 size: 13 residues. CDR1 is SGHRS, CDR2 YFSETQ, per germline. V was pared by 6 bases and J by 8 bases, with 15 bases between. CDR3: CASTEPNVDEQFF. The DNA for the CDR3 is TGCGCCAGCACTGAGCCAAATGTGGATGAGCAGTTCTTC.